This TCR beta chain was obtained from a study of shared clonotypes between healthy human individuals. Study summary: Samples came from a couple of female and a few male donors aged 18 to 49.

Germline-derived CDR1 and CDR2 are LNHNV and YYDKDF (reference sequence). This CDR3 comprises 14 residues. Deletions cut 0 bases from V and 2 bases from J, with 8 bases between. The data were produced by immunoSEQ multiplex PCR, yet TCRdb's version contains in-frame clones alone and is incomplete. The sample includes about 470,000 clones, 70% to 80% seen only once; the top ten take about 13%. The sample comprised PBMCs. The receptor was derived from a woman in her 40s in good health. Some clones in this sample may be carry-over from other donors' samples. The V call is TRBV15, the J call TRBJ2-7; D unclear. CDR3 nucleotide sequence: TGTGCCACCAGCAGAGACCGGCTAACCTACGAGCAGTACTTC. It is translated as CATSRDRLTYEQYF.